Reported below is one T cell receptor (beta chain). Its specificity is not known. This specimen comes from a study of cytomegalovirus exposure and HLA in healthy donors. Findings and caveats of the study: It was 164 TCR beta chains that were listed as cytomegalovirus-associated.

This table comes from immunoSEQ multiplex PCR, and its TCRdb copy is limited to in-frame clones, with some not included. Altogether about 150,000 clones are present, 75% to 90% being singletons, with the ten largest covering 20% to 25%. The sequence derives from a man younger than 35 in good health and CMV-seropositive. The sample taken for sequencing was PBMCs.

DNA of the CDR3: TGTGCCAGCAGTGACTGGACAGGGGTCGGCTACACCTTC. This encodes CASSDWTGVGYTF. J is TRBJ1-2 and V is TRBV6-1; 9 positions match TRBD1. The germline V gene encodes CDR1 MNHNS and CDR2 SASEGT. The CDR3 has 13 residues. The V segment lost 3 bases and the J segment 8 bases; nucleotides outside the gene matches: 4.